The present T cell receptor (beta chain) was sequenced within a study of vaccination effects on CD4 cells after COVID-19. Overall study findings and caveats: Infection-derived and vaccine-derived clones contracted markedly late after vaccination.

Sequencing was preceded by expansion of antigen-specific CD4+ T cells with viral peptide pools in the ViraFEST assay. Cultured cells yielded isolated CD4+ T cells after approximately nine days. Vaccine recipients lacked prior SARS-CoV-2 infection and had negative nucleocapsid antibodies. Every well housed around 2 million PBMC, which grew in culture alongside around 9.9 IU/ml IL-2 and about 10 ug/ml peptides. Cultures had half their medium replaced with IL-2 medium on days 3 and 7. This clone came up once. Antigen specificity is unknown. Using immunoSEQ multiplex PCR, the repertoire was profiled, and TCRdb retains in-frame clones only, with some absent. The sample records tens of thousands of clones, 74% being singletons. The CDR3 is made up of 18 amino acids. V lost 2 bases and J lost 0; bases outside the gene matches: 10. CDR1 and CDR2 (germline): ENHRY, SYGVKD.

The TCR comes from a human donor who received a COVID-19 vaccine. The sample here was CD4+ T cells from PBMCs cultured with SARS-CoV-2 spike peptides, taken before COVID-19 vaccination. V and J are TRBV10-3 and TRBJ2-3; 8 bases agree with TRBD1. CDR3 nucleotide sequence: TGTGCCATCAGTGAGGATAAAACAGGGGGTGTTAGCACAGATACGCAGTATTTT. It translates to CAISEDKTGGVSTDTQYF.